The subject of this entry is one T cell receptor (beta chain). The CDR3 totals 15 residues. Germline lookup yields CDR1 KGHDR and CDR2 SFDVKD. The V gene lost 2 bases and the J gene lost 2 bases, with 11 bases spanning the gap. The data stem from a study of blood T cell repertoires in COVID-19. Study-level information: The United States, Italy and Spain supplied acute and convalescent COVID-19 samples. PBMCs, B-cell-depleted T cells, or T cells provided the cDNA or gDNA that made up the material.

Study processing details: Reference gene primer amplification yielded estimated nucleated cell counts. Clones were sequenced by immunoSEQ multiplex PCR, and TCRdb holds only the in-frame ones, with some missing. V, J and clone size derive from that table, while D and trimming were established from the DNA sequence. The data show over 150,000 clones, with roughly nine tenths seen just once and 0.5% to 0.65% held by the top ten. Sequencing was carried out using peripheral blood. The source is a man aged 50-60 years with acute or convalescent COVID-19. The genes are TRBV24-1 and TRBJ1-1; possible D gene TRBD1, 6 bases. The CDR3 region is CATSDSHGGNTEAFF. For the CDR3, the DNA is TGTGCCACCAGTGATTCCCATGGGGGCAACACTGAAGCTTTCTTT.